The 26 T cell receptor beta chains presented below share a single source sample, sequenced in a study of blood T cell repertoires in COVID-19. The protocol was immunoSEQ multiplex PCR, while the TCRdb copy is restricted to in-frame clones and leaves out a portion. The sample holds 90,000 to 130,000 clones, around 86% seen once. The sequencing sample was made of peripheral blood. Receptors were obtained from a man in his forties or fifties with acute or convalescent COVID-19.

The chain couples TRBV6-5 to TRBJ1-2; 8 nucleotides line up with TRBD1. Per germline, CDR1 MNHEY and CDR2 SVGAGI. J lost 8 bases, V lost 6 bases, and 8 bases had no gene match. The CDR3 length is 13 residues. CDR3 nucleotide sequence: TGTGCCAGCAGGGCAAAGGACAGGGTGGGCTACACCTTC. Amino acid sequence: CASRAKDRVGYTF.

This chain joins TRBV19 and TRBJ1-3; TRBD1 matches 10 bases. The germline gives CDR1 LNHDA, CDR2 SQIVND (reference sequence). This CDR3 is built from 16 residues. V gave up 5 bases and J gave up 7 bases; unmatched junction bases: 11. The CDR3 nucleotides are TGTGCCAGTAGTTTACCCGGGACAGGGGAATTTAACACCATATATTTT. It yields the protein CASSLPGTGEFNTIYF. Variable domain in full (rest from reference TRBV19 and TRBJ1-3): DGGITQSPKYLFRKEGQNVTLSCEQNLNHDAMYWYRQDPGQGLRLIYYSQIVNDFQKGDIAEGYSVSREKKESFPLTVTSAQKNPTAFYLCASSLPGTGEFNTIYFGEGSWLTVV.

The chain employs TRBV6-5 and TRBJ2-7; 8 bases agree with TRBD1. The CDR3 has 12 amino acids. The V segment lost 10 bases and the J segment 4 bases; nucleotides outside the gene matches: 6. In germline, CDR1 is MNHEY, CDR2 SVGAGI. The CDR3 DNA follows: TGTGCCACCTCGGGACAGGTTTACGAGCAGTACTTC. This encodes CATSGQVYEQYF.

The chain carries TRBV5-1 and TRBJ1-1; D is undetermined. Trimming stripped 1 base from V and 1 base from J, with 8 bases between. Germline V CDR1 and CDR2: SGHRS, YFSETQ. The CDR3 has 14 amino acids. The CDR3 DNA reads TGCGCCAGCAGCTTGATCCCAGGGAACACTGAAGCTTTCTTT. It specifies CASSLIPGNTEAFF.

Here the CDR3 DNA reads TGTGCCAGCAGCTTGGACAGCCCCGGCTATGGCTACACCTTC. Encoded protein: CASSLDSPGYGYTF. The chain has TRBV5-6 and TRBJ1-2; D not resolved. Germline CDR1 reads SGHDT; CDR2 reads YYEEEE. Trimming removed 0 bases from V and 4 bases from J, with 10 bases in between. This CDR3 is 14 amino acids long. The entire variable domain, with the rest obtained from reference TRBV5-6 and TRBJ1-2, is as follows: DAGVTQSPTHLIKTRGQQVTLRCSPKSGHDTVSWYQQALGQGPQFIFQYYEEEERQRGNFPDRFSGHQFPNYSSELNVNALLLGDSALYLCASSLDSPGYGYTFGSGTRLTVV.

This clone was seen once. The chain has TRBV6-4 and TRBJ2-1; the match to TRBD2 covers 11 bases. Looked up from germline, CDR1 is MRHNA and CDR2 is SNTAGT. The CDR3 is made up of 15 amino acids. V was clipped by 8 bases and J by 5 bases; unmatched bases: 8. The CDR3 loop reads CASSRLAGPNNEQFF. As DNA, the CDR3 is TGTGCCAGCTCACGACTAGCGGGGCCCAACAATGAGCAGTTCTTC.

The chain uses TRBV10-3 and TRBJ2-3; 9 positions agree with TRBD1. Germline CDR1 ENHRY, CDR2 SYGVKD. The CDR3 totals 15 residues. The ends lost 4 bases at V and 4 bases at J; junction bases unmatched: 6. CDR3: CAISVQGAEADTQYF. In DNA, the CDR3 is TGTGCCATCAGTGTACAGGGGGCCGAGGCAGATACGCAGTATTTT.

The V and J genes are TRBV7-2 and TRBJ2-1; tentatively, D is TRBD2 (6 bases). Looked up from germline, CDR1 is SGHTA and CDR2 is FQGNSA. This CDR3 has 14 residues. Trimming shortened V by 3 bases and J by 5 bases, and 11 bases separated the two germline ends. CDR3 in DNA: TGTGCCAGCAGCTTTGATCGGGGGAACAATGAGCAGTTCTTC. Translation: CASSFDRGNNEQFF.

This chain uses TRBV5-4 with TRBJ2-5, with 9 bases matching TRBD2. The CDR3 runs 16 residues. Germline V gene sequence: CDR1 SGHNT, CDR2 YYREEE (reference sequence). After removal of 3 bases from V and 2 bases from J, the junction contained 8 bases not matched to a gene. The CDR3 loop reads CASSSGGLAGQETQYF. CDR3 sequence (DNA): TGTGCCAGCAGCTCTGGAGGGCTAGCGGGGCAAGAGACCCAGTACTTC.

This clone showed up just a few times. The chain joins TRBV30 to TRBJ2-1, with 9 bases lining up with TRBD2. CDR3 size: 14 residues. CDR1 GTSNPN and CDR2 SVGIG come from the germline V gene (reference sequence). V shed 1 base and J 7 bases; nucleotides not matched to a gene: 5. CDR3 nucleotides: TGTGCCTGGAGTGGGCGACTAGCGGATAATGAGCAGTTCTTC. Its protein is CAWSGRLADNEQFF.

The chain joins TRBV4-1 to TRBJ2-6, with a possible D match to TRBD2 (5 bases). Trimming took off 0 bases at V and 4 bases at J, with 13 bases between the two ends. The CDR3 spans 17 residues. The germline gives CDR1 MGHRA, CDR2 YSYEKL. For the CDR3, the DNA is TGCGCCAGCAGCCAAGATCGGCGGACTGACGGGGCCAACGTCCTGACTTTC. Amino acids: CASSQDRRTDGANVLTF.

This rearrangement joins TRBV5-5 to TRBJ1-1, with D possibly TRBD1 on 5 matching bases. This CDR3 region has 14 residues. From germline, CDR1 is SGHKS and CDR2 YYEKEE (reference sequence). Trimming took off 4 bases at V and 4 bases at J, with 14 bases between the two ends. The CDR3 region is CASSLGGVPTEAFF. CDR3 coding DNA: TGTGCCAGCAGCCTGGGGGGGGTGCCCACTGAAGCTTTCTTT.

The chain couples TRBV19 to TRBJ1-3; 7 bases align to TRBD1. The length of the CDR3 is 15 residues. CDR1 and CDR2 from the germline V gene are LNHDA and SQIVND (reference sequence). The J segment lost 2 bases and the V segment lost 4 bases, leaving 5 bases of the junction unmatched. This chain's CDR3 is CASSSPGQPGNTIYF. In DNA form, the CDR3 reads TGTGCCAGTAGTAGCCCGGGACAGCCTGGAAACACCATATATTTT. Using reference TRBV19 and TRBJ1-3 for the parts outside the CDR3, the full variable domain is DGGITQSPKYLFRKEGQNVTLSCEQNLNHDAMYWYRQDPGQGLRLIYYSQIVNDFQKGDIAEGYSVSREKKESFPLTVTSAQKNPTAFYLCASSSPGQPGNTIYFGEGSWLTVV.

The chain recombines TRBV5-1 with TRBJ1-6; the D is unclear. Germline CDR1 SGHRS, CDR2 YFSETQ. CDR3 size: 16 residues. V was cut by 2 bases and J by 0 bases, with 9 bases left in between. The CDR3 protein is CASSFGESSYNSPLHF. CDR3 DNA: TGCGCCAGCAGCTTCGGAGAGAGCTCCTATAATTCACCCCTCCACTTT.

V and J are TRBV5-1 and TRBJ1-3; unclear D gene. The CDR3 is 16 residues long. Germline assignment: CDR1 SGHRS and CDR2 YFSETQ. V lost 2 bases and J 0 bases, leaving 12 bases between the germline ends. CDR3 sequence (DNA): TGCGCCAGCAGCTTCGGCGGGTCCAACTCTGGAAACACCATATATTTT. Translation: CASSFGGSNSGNTIYF.

This rearrangement joins TRBV3-1 (or the pseudogene TRBV3-2) to TRBJ2-7, with a possible D match to TRBD2 (6 bases). This CDR3 is 15 amino acids long. The V gene lost 1 base and the J gene lost 5 bases, with 15 bases spanning the gap. The germline gives CDR1 LGHDT, CDR2 YNNKEL (reference sequence). This CDR3 reads CASSQAGVGLHEQYF. CDR3 coding DNA: TGTGCCAGCAGCCAAGCGGGGGTGGGCCTGCACGAGCAGTACTTC.

The V call is TRBV13, the J call TRBJ2-6, with 8 bases aligning to TRBD1. The junction had 9 bases not matched to a gene; V was cut back by 4 bases and J by 4 bases. Germline values: CDR1 PRHDT, CDR2 FYEKMQ (reference sequence). This CDR3 has 17 residues. CDR3 residues: CASSSGRGRLGANVLTF. Here the CDR3 DNA reads TGTGCCAGCAGCTCCGGCAGGGGGCGGTTGGGGGCCAACGTCCTGACTTTC. Full variable domain (missing parts from reference TRBV13 and TRBJ2-6): AAGVIQSPRHLIKEKRETATLKCYPIPRHDTVYWYQQGPGQDPQFLISFYEKMQSDKGSIPDRFSAQQFSDYHSELNMSSLELGDSALYFCASSSGRGRLGANVLTFGAGSRLTVL.

V usage is TRBV6-1 and J usage is TRBJ2-2; D not resolved. This CDR3 is built from 13 residues. The V and J ends lost 3 bases and 8 bases respectively, with 10 bases between them. Per the germline V gene, CDR1 is MNHNS and CDR2 is SASEGT. CDR3: CASSDILRGELFF. The CDR3 DNA follows: TGTGCCAGCAGTGACATTCTCAGGGGGGAGCTGTTTTTT.

The chain employs TRBV29-1 and TRBJ1-4, with 11 bases aligning to TRBD1. Germline CDR1 and CDR2: SQVTM and ANQGSEA. V shed 6 bases, J shed 7 bases, and the junction held 4 bases outside the gene matches. CDR3 length: 13 residues. The CDR3 nucleotides are TGCAGCGTCACTGGGACAGGGGGTGAAAAACTGTTTTTT. The encoded protein is CSVTGTGGEKLFF. Together with reference TRBV29-1 and TRBJ1-4, the CDR3 gives the full variable domain: SAVISQKPSRDICQRGTSLTIQCQVDSQVTMMFWYRQQPGQSLTLIATANQGSEATYESGFVIDKFPISRPNLTFSTLTVSNMSPEDSSIYLCSVTGTGGEKLFFGSGTQLSVL.

In this sample, this clone turned up a few times. The CDR3 is CASSTDTQTGELFF. CDR3 DNA: TGTGCCAGTAGTACCGACACTCAGACCGGGGAGCTGTTTTTT. The chain employs TRBV19 and TRBJ2-2; D unresolved. The CDR3 is 14 amino acids. Germline V gene sequence: CDR1 LNHDA, CDR2 SQIVND (reference sequence). The V and J ends lost 4 bases and 5 bases respectively, with 11 bases between them.

The chain joins TRBV20-1 to TRBJ2-3; TRBD2 agrees at 9 bases. This CDR3 contains 16 residues. V gave up 3 bases and J gave up 5 bases; unmatched junction bases: 12. CDR1 and CDR2 from the germline V gene are DFQATT and SNEGSKA (reference sequence). The chain's CDR3 is CSASIISGSGIDTQYF. CDR3 coding DNA: TGCAGTGCTAGTATTATTAGCGGGAGTGGGATAGATACGCAGTATTTT.

The rearrangement links TRBV6-5 to TRBJ1-6; D is unresolved. Per the germline V gene, CDR1 is MNHEY and CDR2 is SVGAGI. There are 14 residues in the CDR3. The V end was cut by 6 bases, the J end by 2 bases, with 8 bases between. DNA for the CDR3: TGTGCCAGCAGCGGGTATGCCTATAATTCACCCCTCCACTTT. This sequence encodes CASSGYAYNSPLHF.

This clone was detected a few times. This sequence joins TRBV11-3 and TRBJ2-1; 11 positions match TRBD2. Germline CDR1 and CDR2: SGHNT and YENEEA. After removal of 1 base from V and 3 bases from J, the junction contained 5 bases not matched to a gene. CDR3 length equals 17 residues. CDR3 DNA sequence: TGTGCCAGCAGCTTAGGGGTCGGGACTAGCGGCTACAATGAGCAGTTCTTC. It encodes CASSLGVGTSGYNEQFF.

This clone was counted a few times. The chain carries TRBV3-1 (or the pseudogene TRBV3-2) and TRBJ2-3; a possible D gene is TRBD2 (6 bases). The CDR3 runs 12 residues. Germline V gene sequence: CDR1 LGHDT, CDR2 YNNKEL (reference sequence). V lost 0 bases and J lost 14, with 12 bases in between. CDR3 nucleotides: TGTGCCAGCAGCCAAGATACACGGGAGCGGTATTTT. Encoded protein: CASSQDTRERYF.

The chain has TRBV30 and TRBJ1-5; TRBD1 might be the D (5 bases). Trimming cost V 3 bases and J 2 bases, with 11 bases left between them. Germline V CDR1 and CDR2: GTSNPN, SVGIG (reference sequence). The length of the CDR3 is 14 residues. CDR3 sequence (DNA): TGTGCCTGGAGACAAGGGGCCGGCAATCAGCCCCAGCATTTT. Its translation is CAWRQGAGNQPQHF.

The J gene is TRBJ2-1, the V gene TRBV2; D might be TRBD2 (5 bases). Germline CDR1 is SNHLY and CDR2 is FYNNEI. V gave up 1 base and J gave up 9 bases, with 7 bases separating them. The CDR3 totals 12 residues. CDR3 in DNA: TGTGCCAGCAGTGAAGACCGGGGTGAGCAGTTCTTC. This codes for CASSEDRGEQFF. Looking up the rest from reference TRBV2 and TRBJ2-1 gives the full variable domain: EPEVTQTPSHQVTQMGQEVILRCVPISNHLYFYWYRQILGQKVEFLVSFYNNEISEKSEIFDDQFSVERPDGSNFTLKIRSTKLEDSAMYFCASSEDRGEQFFGPGTRLTVL.